Below, 21 T cell receptor beta chains from the same sample are listed, as sequenced in a study of CD8 T cells in ankylosing spondylitis. TCRdb re-analysed the 5' RACE reads in MiXCR, keeping a single row per CDR3 protein. The sample shows approximately 340,000 distinct CDR3 sequences, about 14% of them seen only once. The sequencing input was blood, either unsorted or a sorted T cell fraction (not recorded which). Receptors originate from a male donor with ankylosing spondylitis or in good health (not recorded which).

The chain is built from TRBV6-4 and TRBJ1-4; D possibly corresponds to TRBD1 (6 bases). V lost 3 bases, J lost 13 bases, and 18 bases lay in between. Germline V gene sequence: CDR1 MRHNA, CDR2 SNTAGT. The CDR3 has 14 residues. CDR3 region: CASSEDSGAVRLFF. CDR3 sequence (DNA): TGTGCCAGCAGTGAGGATTCGGGGGCGGTGAGACTGTTTTTT.

The V call is TRBV7-9, the J call TRBJ2-3; 9 bases agree with TRBD2. The CDR3 extends over 16 amino acids. Trimming removed 5 bases from V and 3 bases from J; junction bases left unmatched: 9. Germline CDR1 is SEHNR and CDR2 is FQNEAQ (reference sequence). The CDR3 region is CASSRYVSGGTDTQYF. Written as DNA, the CDR3 is TGTGCCAGCAGCCGTTACGTTAGCGGGGGTACAGATACGCAGTATTTT.

This clonotype has a handful of counts. The gene calls are TRBV4-1 and TRBJ1-2; unclear D gene. Between the trimmed V and J ends, which lost 1 base and 8 bases, there was a span of 23 bases. CDR1 MGHRA and CDR2 YSYEKL come from the germline V gene. The length of the CDR3 is 17 residues. CDR3 DNA sequence: TGCGCCAGCAGCCAAGGGAAGGGAGCGAGGGCCTGGGGAGGCTACACCTTC. Translation: CASSQGKGARAWGGYTF.

This sequence joins TRBV28 and TRBJ2-3, with TRBD2 matching over 12 bases. The germline gives CDR1 MDHEN, CDR2 SYDVKM. Trimming at V came to 5 bases and at J to 6 bases, leaving 9 bases not matched to a gene. The CDR3 runs to 16 residues. Here the CDR3 reads CASSAPSSGRVDTQYF. The CDR3 DNA sequence: TGTGCCAGCAGTGCCCCGTCTAGCGGGAGGGTCGATACGCAGTATTTT.

This clonotype occurred many times. The chain joins TRBV12-3 or TRBV12-4 to TRBJ2-2; D is undetermined. Between the trimmed V and J ends, which lost 5 bases and 6 bases, there was a span of 7 bases. CDR3 length equals 12 residues. The DNA for the CDR3 is TGTGCCAGCAGTCTACCACCCGGGGAGCTGTTTTTT. Translating gives CASSLPPGELFF.

The V and J genes are TRBV24-1 and TRBJ2-1, with 8 bases lining up with TRBD1. Trimming cost V 3 bases and J 7 bases; bases outside gene matches: 10. The CDR3 totals 16 residues. The germline V gene has CDR1 KGHDR and CDR2 SFDVKD. DNA for the CDR3: TGTGCCACCAGTGATAAGGACAGGGCTCAACGAAATGAGCAGTTCTTC. Its translation is CATSDKDRAQRNEQFF.

This clonotype has only a few counts. The chain carries TRBV9 and TRBJ2-5; D is unresolved. The V gene lost 0 bases and the J gene lost 5 bases, with 8 bases spanning the gap. Germline assignment: CDR1 SGDLS and CDR2 YYNGEE. The CDR3 totals 13 residues. CDR3 protein: CASSVGRTETQYF. CDR3 bases: TGTGCCAGCAGCGTAGGTCGGACGGAGACCCAGTACTTC.

This clonotype was recorded a few times. The chain uses TRBV20-1 and TRBJ1-2; unclear D gene. V was shortened by 6 bases and J by 8 bases, with 16 bases between the two germline ends. The germline gives CDR1 DFQATT, CDR2 SNEGSKA (reference sequence). This CDR3 is built from 12 residues. The CDR3 coding sequence is TGCAGTGCCGCCGACACGACGCGGGGCTACACCTTC. This encodes CSAADTTRGYTF.

This clonotype was seen a handful of times. The gene calls are TRBV9 and TRBJ2-1; 11 bases match TRBD2. Germline trimming cut 0 bases from V and 6 bases from J; bases unmatched to any gene: 2. The germline CDR1 and CDR2 sequences are SGDLS and YYNGEE. There are 15 residues in the CDR3. CDR3 coding DNA: TGTGCCAGCAGCGTAGGTAGCGGGAGGGCCAATGAGCAGTTCTTC. Its protein is CASSVGSGRANEQFF. Supplemented by reference TRBV9 and TRBJ2-1, the full variable domain reads DSGVTQTPKHLITATGQRVTLRCSPRSGDLSVYWYQQSLDQGLQFLIQYYNGEERAKGNILERFSAQQFPDLHSELNLSSLELGDSALYFCASSVGSGRANEQFFGPGTRLTVL.

The J gene is TRBJ2-7, the V gene TRBV5-1; 8 nucleotides match TRBD1. V was clipped by 0 bases and J by 5 bases; unmatched bases: 7. CDR1 and CDR2 (germline): SGHRS, YFSETQ. The CDR3 is 15 amino acids. The CDR3 is CASSLAPGQEHEQYF. The CDR3 nucleotides read TGCGCCAGCAGCTTGGCCCCGGGACAGGAGCACGAGCAGTACTTC.

This chain links TRBV12-3 or TRBV12-4 with TRBJ1-1; D uncertain. The CDR3 covers 14 residues. V shed 0 bases and J shed 13 bases, with 18 bases lying between them. The CDR3 region has the DNA TGTGCCAGCAGTTTAGCGGGCGGTCCCCGGGAGGTTTTCTTT. The encoded protein is CASSLAGGPREVFF.

The chain joins TRBV9 to TRBJ2-3; 8 bases line up with TRBD2. Trimming at V came to 0 bases and at J to 3 bases, leaving 6 bases not matched to a gene. Germline CDR1 reads SGDLS; CDR2 reads YYNGEE. The CDR3 has 16 amino acids. The chain's CDR3 is CASSVGVAGKTDTQYF. The CDR3 DNA reads TGTGCCAGCAGCGTAGGGGTAGCGGGGAAGACAGATACGCAGTATTTT.

This clonotype turned up a few times. This chain connects TRBV12-3 or TRBV12-4 to TRBJ2-1; 7 bases are shared with TRBD2. The V segment lost 6 bases and the J segment 1 base; nucleotides outside the gene matches: 3. The CDR3 has 14 amino acids. The CDR3 region is CASSKAGSYNEQFF. The CDR3 DNA follows: TGTGCCAGCAGCAAAGCGGGGTCCTACAATGAGCAGTTCTTC.

This clonotype turned up a few times. The chain links TRBV11-3 to TRBJ2-1, with TRBD1 identical over 8 bases. In germline, CDR1 is SGHNT, CDR2 YENEEA. J gave up 8 bases and V 0 bases, and 6 bases lay outside the gene matches. The CDR3 is made up of 15 amino acids. The CDR3 region has the DNA TGTGCCAGCAGCTTAGAAGGACAGGGCTATGATGAGCAGTTCTTC. This gives the protein CASSLEGQGYDEQFF.

This clonotype was seen only a few times. V gene TRBV11-2 combines with J gene TRBJ2-6; a possible D gene is TRBD2 (6 bases). Trimming left V 5 bases short and J 1 base short, with 21 bases between. The CDR3 is 19 residues long. The germline V gene has CDR1 SGHAT and CDR2 FQNNGV. CDR3 nucleotides: TGTGCCAGCAGCCTCCAACCGGGACTCGTTCGGTCTGGGGCCAACGTCCTGACTTTC. It yields the protein CASSLQPGLVRSGANVLTF.

This clonotype was picked up a small number of times. This chain joins TRBV10-2 and TRBJ1-1, with a possible D match to TRBD1 (5 bases). This CDR3 has 13 residues. V lost 2 bases, J lost 6 bases, and 10 bases lay in between. Germline V CDR1 and CDR2: WSHSY, SAAADI. CDR3 sequence (DNA): TGCGCCAGCAGTGAGGGACATACAGCTGAAGCTTTCTTT. Translated, it gives CASSEGHTAEAFF.

The table lists this clonotype with a few counts. This chain joins TRBV12-3 or TRBV12-4 and TRBJ2-2, with D possibly being TRBD1 or TRBD2 (6 bases each). The V gene lost 1 base and the J gene lost 4 bases, with 10 bases spanning the gap. This CDR3 is built from 15 residues. The CDR3 here is CASSLGTAGTGELFF. The CDR3 DNA reads as TGTGCCAGCAGTTTAGGGACAGCGGGCACCGGGGAGCTGTTTTTT.

V is TRBV4-1 and J is TRBJ2-7; no reliable D call. The CDR3 spans 11 residues. V lost 0 bases, J lost 6 bases, and 3 bases lay in between. Germline assignment: CDR1 MGHRA and CDR2 YSYEKL. The CDR3 region has the DNA TGCGCCAGCAGCCAAGATTCCGAGCAGTACTTC. The encoded protein is CASSQDSEQYF.

This clonotype was counted a few times. The CDR3 sequence is CASSLNFVDLDEQYF. DNA of the CDR3: TGTGCCAGCAGCTTAAATTTTGTCGATCTAGACGAGCAGTACTTC. V is TRBV7-8 and J is TRBJ2-7; D remains unclear. Per germline, CDR1 SGHVS and CDR2 FQNEAQ. V lost 2 bases to trimming and J lost 5 bases, with 16 bases between them. This CDR3 is 15 amino acids long.

This clonotype appeared a few times. The V call is TRBV12-3 or TRBV12-4, the J call TRBJ1-5; D may be TRBD1 (6 bases). The CDR3 contains 14 residues. V lost 5 bases, J lost 7 bases, and 15 bases lay in between. The CDR3 nucleotides are TGTGCCAGCAGTCTCCCGGGGGGGGCCCAGCCCCAGCATTTT. Protein sequence: CASSLPGGAQPQHF.

The V gene is TRBV5-4, the J gene TRBJ2-7; D remains ambiguous. Germline V gene sequence: CDR1 SGHNT, CDR2 YYREEE (reference sequence). The CDR3 length is 15 residues. V dropped 2 bases and J dropped 4 bases, with 16 bases sitting between them. The CDR3 DNA is TGTGCCAGCAGCTTACCCGGGTTTAGGGAATACGAGCAGTACTTC. Encoded protein: CASSLPGFREYEQYF.